This T cell receptor beta chain was sequenced during a study of blood T cells in healthy people across ages. Study-wide results and caveats: Aged donors had fewer naive CD4+ cells and lower diversity than long-lived donors.

This clonotype was recorded once. Its specificity is unknown. This CDR3 is 15 amino acids long. CDR1 is MNHEY, CDR2 SVGEGT, per germline. V was pared by 7 bases and J by 1 base, with 16 bases between. The authors ran a second PCR of 7 to 11 cycles using a sample-barcoded 5' primer and a J-beta primer mix. A template-switch adaptor containing 12 random nucleotides labeled each cDNA molecule. TCRdb reanalysed the 5' RACE reads using MiXCR and keeps one entry per CDR3 protein. The repertoire holds 1.5 million to 2 million distinct CDR3 sequences, with about 39% as singletons. Each donor gave about 9.3 milliliters of peripheral blood.

Sample: blood. This chain joins TRBV6-2 or TRBV6-3 and TRBJ2-5, with D perhaps TRBD1 (6 bases). The clonotype originates from a human donor in good health. The DNA for the CDR3 is TGTGCCAGCATCGGGCCTGGACAGACCCAAGAGACCCAGTACTTC. Its protein product is CASIGPGQTQETQYF.